The 22 T cell receptor beta chains below were found in one sample sequenced in a study of response to subunit inactivated influenza vaccine. TCRdb re-called the RT-PCR reads through MiXCR, storing one row per CDR3 protein. The sample contains 290,000 or so distinct CDR3 sequences, about 20% of which appear only once. This specimen consisted of PBMCs from blood, obtained about 20 months after vaccination. Receptor source: a man in his fifties or sixties who received an inactivated influenza vaccine.

This clonotype appeared many times. The chain employs TRBV6-1 and TRBJ1-3, with D possibly TRBD1 on 5 matching bases. Germline CDR1 is MNHNS and CDR2 is SASEGT. The CDR3 is 14 residues long. Trimming shortened V by 1 base and J by 3 bases, and 7 bases separated the two germline ends. Here the CDR3 DNA reads TGTGCCAGCAGTGAAGAGGGACTTGGAAACACCATATATTTT. It yields the protein CASSEEGLGNTIYF.

This clonotype showed up many times. V and J are TRBV28 and TRBJ2-7; D is unresolved. Germline V gene sequence: CDR1 MDHEN, CDR2 SYDVKM. CDR3 length: 13 amino acids. V was pared by 7 bases and J by 0 bases, with 10 bases between. The CDR3 coding sequence is TGTGCCAGCACCCACCCAGCCTCCTACGAGCAGTACTTC. The encoded protein is CASTHPASYEQYF.

The J gene is TRBJ2-5, the V gene TRBV2; D is ambiguous. CDR1 and CDR2 (germline): SNHLY, FYNNEI. V was pared by 6 bases and J by 4 bases, with 21 bases between. The CDR3 has 16 amino acids. CDR3 residues: CASRVGTLEARETQYF. The CDR3 nucleotides are TGTGCCAGCAGGGTGGGAACACTTGAAGCGCGAGAGACCCAGTACTTC. Variable domain in full (rest from reference TRBV2 and TRBJ2-5): EPEVTQTPSHQVTQMGQEVILRCVPISNHLYFYWYRQILGQKVEFLVSFYNNEISEKSEIFDDQFSVERPDGSNFTLKIRSTKLEDSAMYFCASRVGTLEARETQYFGPGTRLLVL.

The rearrangement uses TRBV29-1 and TRBJ2-7, with 7 bases that match TRBD2. The V gene's germline CDR1 is SQVTM and CDR2 ANQGSEA. The CDR3 consists of 13 residues. V shed 0 bases, J shed 3 bases, and the junction held 2 bases outside the gene matches. This chain's CDR3 is CSVEDTGGYEQYF. The CDR3 DNA is TGCAGCGTTGAAGATACGGGGGGCTACGAGCAGTACTTC.

The table lists this clonotype with many counts. This chain links TRBV20-1 with TRBJ1-1, with TRBD1 identical over 10 bases. This CDR3 region has 14 residues. CDR1 DFQATT and CDR2 SNEGSKA come from the germline V gene (reference sequence). V lost 6 bases and J lost 1; bases outside the gene matches: 5. DNA for the CDR3: TGCAGTGCGCGACAGGGGGCCCAGAACACTGAAGCTTTCTTT. Amino acids: CSARQGAQNTEAFF.

This clonotype has more than one count but fewer than ten. The rearrangement links TRBV10-3 to TRBJ2-3; D remains unclear. The CDR3 covers 11 residues. The V and J ends lost 6 bases and 5 bases respectively, with 6 bases between them. Germline V gene sequence: CDR1 ENHRY, CDR2 SYGVKD. CDR3 DNA: TGTGCCATCAGCCTAGGAGATACGCAGTATTTT. Protein product: CAISLGDTQYF.

The chain uses TRBV7-2 and TRBJ2-5; possible D gene TRBD2, 5 bases. Germline CDR1 reads SGHTA; CDR2 reads FQGNSA. V gave up 6 bases and J gave up 0 bases, with 11 bases separating them. The CDR3 is made up of 14 amino acids. CDR3 region: CASSPSRDQETQYF. The CDR3 DNA is TGTGCCAGCAGTCCCTCGAGGGACCAAGAGACCCAGTACTTC.

This chain uses TRBV20-1 with TRBJ2-3; no clear D gene. The CDR3 is 11 amino acids. V lost 7 bases, J lost 5 bases, and 10 bases lay in between. Looked up from germline, CDR1 is DFQATT and CDR2 is SNEGSKA (reference sequence). The CDR3 loop reads CSELPLDTQYF. CDR3 coding DNA: TGCAGTGAGCTACCCTTAGATACGCAGTATTTT.

This chain connects TRBV27 to TRBJ2-7, with D uncertain. This CDR3 has 15 amino acids. Per the germline V gene, CDR1 is MNHEY and CDR2 is SMNVEV (reference sequence). Trimming took off 5 bases at V and 2 bases at J, with 16 bases between the two ends. CDR3 residues: CASSPTALLTYEQYF. CDR3 coding DNA: TGTGCCAGCAGTCCGACGGCGCTCCTTACCTACGAGCAGTACTTC.

This clonotype was counted a few times. The J gene is TRBJ2-5, the V gene TRBV4-3, with 10 bases that match TRBD1. From germline, CDR1 is LGHNA and CDR2 YSLEER. The CDR3 runs 15 residues. V lost 5 bases and J lost 5; bases outside the gene matches: 8. CDR3 DNA: TGCGCCAGCAGCACAGACAGGGGGCTGAGGGAGACCCAGTACTTC. Protein sequence: CASSTDRGLRETQYF.

This chain uses TRBV20-1 with TRBJ2-3; D call uncertain. Germline lookup yields CDR1 DFQATT and CDR2 SNEGSKA (reference sequence). The length of the CDR3 is 15 residues. V was cut by 0 bases and J by 4 bases, with 14 bases left in between. CDR3 nucleotide sequence: TGCAGTGCTAGAGATCTCTGGCTAGAGGCAGATACGCAGTATTTT. This translates into CSARDLWLEADTQYF.

The CDR3 DNA reads as TGCGCCAGCAGCTTGGGACCAGGGGGGGAAAAACTGTTTTTT. The encoded protein is CASSLGPGGEKLFF. V gene TRBV5-1 combines with J gene TRBJ1-4, with 7 bases that match TRBD1. Germline assignment: CDR1 SGHRS and CDR2 YFSETQ. V dropped 0 bases and J dropped 8; count of bases not matched to a gene: 4. CDR3 size: 14 residues.

The chain recombines TRBV20-1 with TRBJ1-6; TRBD1 aligns across 7 bases. Looked up from germline, CDR1 is DFQATT and CDR2 is SNEGSKA (reference sequence). The CDR3 runs 14 residues. CDR3 in amino acids: CSASQGGPSSPLHF. Written as DNA, the CDR3 is TGCAGCGCATCCCAGGGGGGGCCCTCTTCACCCCTCCACTTT.

This chain connects TRBV20-1 to TRBJ1-5; 8 bases match TRBD1. The germline gives CDR1 DFQATT, CDR2 SNEGSKA (reference sequence). The CDR3 is made up of 13 amino acids. Unmatched junction bases numbered 7, after V lost 5 bases and J lost 7 bases. The CDR3 DNA reads as TGCAGTGCTGGGTCAGGGGGCATCCAGCCCCAGCATTTT. This translates into CSAGSGGIQPQHF.

The chain links TRBV3-1 to TRBJ2-3, with 10 bases fitting TRBD2. V lost 0 bases and J lost 5; bases outside the gene matches: 5. CDR3 size: 16 residues. Germline V gives CDR1 LGHDT, CDR2 YNNKEL (reference sequence). The CDR3 sequence is CASSQEGTSVGDTQYF. The CDR3 nucleotides are TGTGCCAGCAGCCAAGAGGGGACTAGCGTGGGAGATACGCAGTATTTT.

This clonotype showed up just a few times. The chain joins TRBV6-5 to TRBJ2-7, with a weak D call TRBD1 (6 bases). This CDR3 has 13 amino acids. Germline assignment: CDR1 MNHEY and CDR2 SVGAGI. V dropped 6 bases and J dropped 2 bases, with 11 bases sitting between them. The CDR3 coding sequence is TGTGCCAGCAGACCAACAGGGACCTACGAGCAGTACTTC. Its translation: CASRPTGTYEQYF.

This clonotype was found a few times. The rearrangement uses TRBV28 and TRBJ2-7; TRBD2 matches 13 bases. The CDR3 runs to 16 residues. Germline values: CDR1 MDHEN, CDR2 SYDVKM. With 2 bases clipped from V and 4 bases from J, the junction kept 5 bases outside the gene matches. The CDR3 nucleotides are TGTGCCAGCAGTTTAAGGACTAGCGGGAGAAAGTACGAGCAGTACTTC. It is translated as CASSLRTSGRKYEQYF.

This clonotype was counted between two and nine times. This chain connects TRBV7-2 to TRBJ1-6; D ambiguous. Germline V lookup: CDR1 SGHTA, CDR2 FQGNSA. CDR3 size: 14 residues. V gave up 2 bases and J gave up 11 bases, with 13 bases separating them. The CDR3 sequence is CASSLLGTDAPLHF. Written as DNA, the CDR3 is TGTGCCAGCAGCTTACTGGGAACGGATGCACCCCTCCACTTT.

This rearrangement joins TRBV10-3 to TRBJ2-2; 7 nucleotides match TRBD2. This CDR3 is 15 amino acids long. The V segment lost 6 bases and the J segment 7 bases; nucleotides outside the gene matches: 11. CDR1 and CDR2 from the germline V gene are ENHRY and SYGVKD. CDR3 sequence (DNA): TGTGCCATCAGATCCGGGACTATATTGGGCGGGGAGCTGTTTTTT. It encodes CAIRSGTILGGELFF.

The CDR3 DNA is TGTGCCTGGAGGGCGACGCGGGGCTACACCTTC. Translating it yields CAWRATRGYTF. This rearrangement joins TRBV30 to TRBJ1-2; D is uncertain. Trimming left V 3 bases short and J 8 bases short, with 10 bases between. The CDR3 extends over 11 amino acids. Germline V gives CDR1 GTSNPN, CDR2 SVGIG (reference sequence).

This rearrangement joins TRBV5-5 to TRBJ1-4, with D unresolved. The CDR3 has 13 amino acids. Between the trimmed V and J ends, which lost 2 bases and 10 bases, there was a span of 12 bases. Per the germline V gene, CDR1 is SGHKS and CDR2 is YYEKEE (reference sequence). The DNA of the CDR3 is TGTGCCAGCAGCTTTGACTGGGCAGGAAAACTGTTTTTT. Protein product: CASSFDWAGKLFF. The full variable domain, completed using reference TRBV5-5 and TRBJ1-4, is DAGVTQSPTHLIKTRGQQVTLRCSPISGHKSVSWYQQVLGQGPQFIFQYYEKEERGRGNFPDRFSARQFPNYSSELNVNALLLGDSALYLCASSFDWAGKLFFGSGTQLSVL.

The CDR3 is CASSYSPYRAYEQYF. The CDR3, as DNA: TGTGCCAGCAGTTACTCCCCTTACAGGGCCTACGAGCAGTACTTC. V usage is TRBV6-5 and J usage is TRBJ2-7; weak D call: TRBD1 (6 bases). V lost 0 bases and J 2 bases, leaving 11 bases between the germline ends. The CDR3 extends over 15 amino acids. Germline CDR1 is MNHEY and CDR2 is SVGAGI.